Included here is one T cell receptor beta chain sequence, with context. This sample is drawn from a study of T cell changes during pregnancy in multiple sclerosis. Between the trimmed V and J ends, which lost 6 bases and 0 bases, there was a span of 8 bases. The length of the CDR3 is 12 residues. The V gene's germline CDR1 is SQVTM and CDR2 ANQGSEA. Clones were sequenced by immunoSEQ multiplex PCR, and TCRdb holds only the in-frame ones, with some missing. The top ten clones hold approximately 6.5% of a sample with tens of thousands of clones, over 75% of them seen once. The genes are TRBV29-1 and TRBJ1-2; D is perhaps TRBD1 (6 bases). This sample comprised CD8+ T cells from peripheral blood mononuclear cells, obtained in the second trimester of pregnancy. The clonotype originates from a female donor with multiple sclerosis, enrolled in a pregnancy study. The CDR3 region has the DNA TGCAGCGTCGGGACACCTAACTATGGCTACACCTTC. This gives the protein CSVGTPNYGYTF.